This T cell receptor (beta chain) stems from a study of OX40 agonist ivuxolimab in advanced cancers. TCRdb's table, derived via immunoSEQ multiplex PCR, lists solely in-frame clones and lacks some. The sample has nearly 60,000 clones, 81% seen once; the top ten hold 0.7% to 0.8%. V lost 4 bases, J lost 0 bases, and 10 bases lay in between. CDR1 SGHRS and CDR2 YFSETQ come from the germline V gene. CDR3 length equals 14 residues. Sequences were derived from CD4+ or CD8+ T cells sorted from blood, sampled in a trial of the OX40 agonist ivuxolimab. This clonotype originated in an adult with an advanced solid tumor such as melanoma, head and neck, liver or kidney cancer. This chain joins TRBV5-1 and TRBJ1-1; D gene unclear. Written as DNA, the CDR3 is TGCGCCAGCAGCCGTTCGGGTCTGAACACTGAAGCTTTCTTT. Protein sequence: CASSRSGLNTEAFF.